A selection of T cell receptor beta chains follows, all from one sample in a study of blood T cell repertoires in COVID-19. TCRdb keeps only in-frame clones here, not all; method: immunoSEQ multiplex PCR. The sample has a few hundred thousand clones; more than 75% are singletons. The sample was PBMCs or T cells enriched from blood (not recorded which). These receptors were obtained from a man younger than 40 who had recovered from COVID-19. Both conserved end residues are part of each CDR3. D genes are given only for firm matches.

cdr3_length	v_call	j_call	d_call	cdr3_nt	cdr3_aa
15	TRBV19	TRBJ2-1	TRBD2	TGTGCCAGTAGTTACGGGGGGAGCTCCTACAATGAGCAGTTCTTC	CASSYGGSSYNEQFF
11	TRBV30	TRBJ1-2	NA	TGTATTGGCAGCGGAACGTTCGGCTACACCTTC	CIGSGTFGYTF
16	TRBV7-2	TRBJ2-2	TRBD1	TGTGCCAGCAGCTTAACTTGGGACAGGGGGGCCGGGGAGCTGTTTTTT	CASSLTWDRGAGELFF
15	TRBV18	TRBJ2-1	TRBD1	TGTGCCAGCTCACCTCCCGGGACAGGGTTCCAAGAGCAGTTCTTC	CASSPPGTGFQEQFF
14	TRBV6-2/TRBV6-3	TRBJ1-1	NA	TGTGCCAGCAGTCAGCTTGGAGGTAACACTGAAGCTTTCTTT	CASSQLGGNTEAFF
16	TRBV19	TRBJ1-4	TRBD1	TGTGCCAGTAGTATAGTTCCGGGACAGATGAATGAAAAACTGTTTTTT	CASSIVPGQMNEKLFF
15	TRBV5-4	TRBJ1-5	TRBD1	TGTGCCAGCAGCTTGGACAGGGGAAGGAGTCAGCCCCAGCATTTT	CASSLDRGRSQPQHF
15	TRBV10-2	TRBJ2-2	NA	TGCGCCAGCAGGGGCATAACAGGGAACACCGGGGAGCTGTTTTTT	CASRGITGNTGELFF
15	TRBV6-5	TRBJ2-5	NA	TGTGCCAGCAGTCGCGACAGGGTGGGGGAGGATGGCCAGTACTTC	CASSRDRVGEDGQYF
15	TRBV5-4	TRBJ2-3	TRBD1	TGTGCCAGCAGCTCGGGACAGATGAGCACAGATACGCAGTATTTT	CASSSGQMSTDTQYF
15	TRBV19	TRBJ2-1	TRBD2	TGTGCCAGTAGCCGGGGGGAGTGGAACTACAATGAGCAGTTCTTC	CASSRGEWNYNEQFF
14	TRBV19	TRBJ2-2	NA	TGTGCCAGTAGTGGACACCCTAACACCGGGGAGCTGTTTTTT	CASSGHPNTGELFF
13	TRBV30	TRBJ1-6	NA	TGTGCCTGGAGCCAGGCGGGGAATTCACCCCTCCACTTT	CAWSQAGNSPLHF
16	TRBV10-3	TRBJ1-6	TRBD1	TGTGCCATCAGTGACATAGCTGACAGGGATAATTCACCCCTCCACTTT	CAISDIADRDNSPLHF
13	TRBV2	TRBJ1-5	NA	TGTGCCGGGCGGACAGACAGCAATCAGCCCCAGCATTTT	CAGRTDSNQPQHF
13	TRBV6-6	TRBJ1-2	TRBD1	TGTGCCAGCAGTCTACAGGGGGCCAGGGGCTACACCTTC	CASSLQGARGYTF
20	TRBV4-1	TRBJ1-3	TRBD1	TGCGCCAGCAGCCAGGAACCATGGGGACAGGGAGCTTTTTCGGGAAACACCATATATTTT	CASSQEPWGQGAFSGNTIYF